The 7 T cell receptor beta chains reported below all come from one sample, sequenced in a study of blood T cell repertoires in COVID-19. Generated by immunoSEQ multiplex PCR, the TCRdb table keeps only in-frame clones and is missing some. This table has fewer than 300,000 clones, roughly 84% appearing once. Sequenced sample: peripheral blood. These receptors originate from a human donor in a cohort sampled during active COVID-19.

This rearrangement joins TRBV6-5 to TRBJ2-2; TRBD2 is a possible D gene (5 bases). This CDR3 is 16 amino acids long. CDR1 is MNHEY, CDR2 SVGAGI, per germline. Deletions cut 1 base from V and 0 bases from J, with 9 bases between. CDR3 in DNA: TGTGCCAGCAGTTACTTTAGCGACCCGAACACCGGGGAGCTGTTTTTT. This encodes CASSYFSDPNTGELFF.

This sequence joins TRBV12-3 or TRBV12-4 and TRBJ1-2; TRBD1 might be the D (5 bases). The V end was cut by 1 base, the J end by 8 bases, with 11 bases between. The CDR3 has 13 amino acids. The CDR3 coding sequence is TGTGCCAGCAGTTTAGGGGTCTGGGGCGGCTACACCTTC. Amino acid sequence: CASSLGVWGGYTF.

This clone has a handful of counts. The chain has TRBV5-1 and TRBJ1-4; 8 bases fit TRBD1. Germline lookup yields CDR1 SGHRS and CDR2 YFSETQ. The ends lost 4 bases at V and 8 bases at J; junction bases unmatched: 10. This CDR3 comprises 15 residues. CDR3 sequence reads: CASSPMGQAGEKLFF. The CDR3, as DNA: TGCGCCAGCAGCCCAATGGGACAGGCTGGAGAAAAACTGTTTTTT.

This chain's CDR3 is CASIFADSNYGYTF. The DNA of the CDR3 is TGTGCCAGCATTTTTGCCGACAGTAACTATGGCTACACCTTC. The rearrangement uses TRBV2 and TRBJ1-2; maybe TRBD1 (5 bases). Germline values: CDR1 SNHLY, CDR2 FYNNEI. V was pared by 7 bases and J by 1 base, with 13 bases between. The CDR3 sequence is 14 residues long.

The CDR3 is CASSQTGPRYF. CDR3 coding DNA: TGTGCCAGCAGCCAAACTGGGCCCCGGTACTTC. The J gene is TRBJ2-7, the V gene TRBV3-1 (or the pseudogene TRBV3-2), with D hard to call. This CDR3 comprises 11 residues. Per germline, CDR1 LGHDT and CDR2 YNNKEL (reference sequence). The V end was cut by 2 bases, the J end by 12 bases, with 11 bases between.

The gene calls are TRBV7-6 and TRBJ2-1; possible D gene TRBD2, 5 bases. CDR3 length: 18 amino acids. Germline loops: CDR1 SGHVS, CDR2 FNYEAQ. V was shortened by 0 bases and J by 0 bases, with 15 bases between the two germline ends. The CDR3 DNA follows: TGTGCCAGCAGCTTAGCGCGTTTAAGCGGAAACTCCTACAATGAGCAGTTCTTC. It is translated as CASSLARLSGNSYNEQFF.

The table lists this clone with a few counts. The rearrangement uses TRBV7-8 and TRBJ2-7; 7 nucleotides agree with TRBD2. With V trimmed by 5 bases and J by 2 bases, 6 bases remained unmatched. The CDR3 runs 14 residues. Germline-derived CDR1 and CDR2 are SGHVS and FQNEAQ. The CDR3 loop reads CASSIRLAAYEQYF. The CDR3 nucleotides are TGTGCCAGCAGCATTCGACTAGCAGCCTACGAGCAGTACTTC.